The 5 T cell receptor beta chains below come from one sample, sequenced in a study of T cell repertoires in cytomegalovirus infection. TCRdb reprocessed the reads via MiXCR and lists one record per CDR3 protein. Altogether some 350,000 distinct CDR3 sequences are present, 25% to 30% being singletons, with the ten largest covering 15% to 20%. These receptors have no known antigen. Sequenced material: cultured PBMCs, taken from culture after CMV antigen stimulation. The receptor set was obtained from a human donor in good health (CMV status not recorded). Some clones in this sample may be carry-over from other donors' samples.

This chain joins TRBV4-2 and TRBJ2-5; D is undetermined. In germline, CDR1 is LGHNA, CDR2 YNFKEQ. The CDR3 totals 13 residues. With 3 bases removed from V and 9 bases from J, the gap between germline ends came to 14 bases. The CDR3 nucleotides read TGTGCCAGCAGCCAGGACCCTAGGTTCGCCCAGTACTTC. Protein sequence: CASSQDPRFAQYF.

The gene calls are TRBV10-3 and TRBJ1-5; maybe TRBD1 (6 bases). V was cut by 0 bases and J by 6 bases, with 15 bases left in between. CDR1 is ENHRY and CDR2 is SYGVKD in the germline V gene. The CDR3 totals 16 residues. The CDR3, as DNA: TGTGCCATCAGTGAGTCTGTGGGGGGCGCGGGTCAGCCCCAGCATTTT. This sequence encodes CAISESVGGAGQPQHF.

This clonotype was seen more than once but under ten times. This sequence joins TRBV2 and TRBJ2-1; D gene uncertain. Germline CDR1 and CDR2: SNHLY and FYNNEI. With 2 bases removed from V and 4 bases from J, the gap between germline ends came to 6 bases. CDR3 size: 13 residues. The CDR3 loop is CASSELQYNEQFF. The CDR3 DNA reads as TGTGCCAGCAGTGAACTACAGTACAATGAGCAGTTCTTC.

This chain connects TRBV29-1 to TRBJ1-5; no definite D call. V lost 4 bases and J 3 bases, leaving 7 bases between the germline ends. The CDR3 totals 12 residues. Per the germline V gene, CDR1 is SQVTM and CDR2 is ANQGSEA. The CDR3 sequence: CSVGSDNQPQHF. The CDR3 DNA follows: TGCAGCGTTGGTTCAGACAATCAGCCCCAGCATTTT.

This clonotype was detected a few times. The chain couples TRBV14 to TRBJ2-1, with 9 nucleotides matching TRBD1. Trimming removed 5 bases from V and 9 bases from J; junction bases left unmatched: 20. The germline gives CDR1 SGHDN, CDR2 FVKESK. There are 18 residues in the CDR3. In DNA form, the CDR3 reads TGTGCCAGCAGCGGTATCGGAAGGGGACAGGGTTCGCAGATTGAGCAGTTCTTC. Protein product: CASSGIGRGQGSQIEQFF.